This T cell receptor (beta chain) came from a study of vaccination and CD4 T cells after COVID-19. Study summary: Participants, all vaccine recipients, received two doses of either BNT162b2 or mRNA-1273.

Treatment specified: approximately 10-day PBMC culture with coronavirus spike peptide pools or control peptides (ViraFEST assay). During the years 2011-2018, before the COVID-19 pandemic, the unexposed donor's CD4+ T cells were collected. Wells contained around 2 million PBMCs each, and these were cultured with roughly 11 IU/ml IL-2 and 9 to 10 ug/ml peptide pools. Investigators exposed CD4+ T cells from unexposed donors to SARS-CoV-2 S/N and four cold-coronavirus spikes, as cells permitted. Of note for this clonotype: Its specificity is unknown.

Cultured CD4+ T cell DNA underwent sequencing with the Oncomine TCR Beta short-read assay. Genomic DNA from cultured CD4+ T cells was extracted. TCRdb re-derived calls from the PCR reads in MiXCR, one entry per CDR3 protein. This sample has 6,500 to 10,000 distinct CDR3 sequences, with over 35% found just once. The CDR3 consists of 15 residues. V gave up 5 bases and J gave up 6 bases; unmatched junction bases: 9. CDR1 and CDR2 from the germline V gene are MNHNS and SASEGT. The TCR originated in a human donor in good health. The sample comprised CD4+ T cells from blood, cultured in vitro. The chain links TRBV6-1 to TRBJ2-7, with 11 bases fitting TRBD2. CDR3 sequence (DNA): TGTGCCAGCAGTACCGCTAGCGGGAGGATTGGCGAGCAGTACTTC. Translated: CASSTASGRIGEQYF.